This T cell receptor (beta chain) is drawn from a study of blood T cell repertoires in COVID-19. The CDR3 has 17 residues. Germline CDR1 and CDR2: LGHDT and YNNKEL (reference sequence). The trim removed 1 base at V and 0 bases at J, leaving 6 bases unmatched. Authors' analysis steps: It was from reference gene primer amplification that nucleated cell counts were estimated. The repertoire was sequenced with immunoSEQ multiplex PCR; TCRdb's copy has only in-frame clones and lacks some. The DNA gave D and trimming, while V, J and clone size come from that table. The data hold roughly 150,000 clones, with 84% observed a single time. Cohort 3 donors counted as recovered after two negative PCRs, clearance, or resolved symptoms.

This sequence originates from a man between 45 and 60 years old who had recovered from COVID-19. The sequenced material came from PBMCs or T cells enriched from blood (not recorded which). This chain joins TRBV3-1 (or the pseudogene TRBV3-2) and TRBJ1-2; 9 nucleotides agree with TRBD1. Here the CDR3 DNA reads TGTGCCAGCAGCCAAGTTACAGGGGGCAAGACTAACTATGGCTACACCTTC. Translated: CASSQVTGGKTNYGYTF.